Included here is one TCR beta chain sequence, with context. The antigen is unknown. This CDR3 is 12 amino acids long. Germline-derived CDR1 and CDR2 are SGHDT and YYEEEE. V lost 5 bases and J lost 6, with 9 bases in between. These data belong to a study of shared clonotypes between healthy human individuals. Study-wide points: Generally, estimated richness proved larger in naive subsets than it did in memory subsets.

Selected positively for CCR7 and CD45RO-negative, naive CD8 cells excluded terminally differentiated effector memory CD45RA+ cells. Some clones are missing from TCRdb's copy, which holds only in-frame ones; the method was immunoSEQ multiplex PCR. The profile shows fewer than 700,000 clones, around 95% of them singletons. The TCR was taken from a woman aged 25 to 39 in good health. The sequencing sample was made of naive CD8+ T cells sorted from blood. J is TRBJ1-5 and V is TRBV5-6; D is possibly TRBD1 (5 bases). In DNA, the CDR3 is TGTGCCAGCAGTCGGGGGAGTCAGCCCCAGCATTTT. Translation gives CASSRGSQPQHF.